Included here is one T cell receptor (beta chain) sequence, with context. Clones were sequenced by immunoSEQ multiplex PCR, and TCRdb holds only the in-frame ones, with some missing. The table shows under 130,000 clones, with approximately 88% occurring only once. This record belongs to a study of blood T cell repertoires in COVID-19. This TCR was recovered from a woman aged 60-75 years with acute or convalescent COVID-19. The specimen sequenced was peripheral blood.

The CDR3 DNA is TGTGCCAGCAGCCAGGGACTAGCGGGAAGAACAGATACGCAGTATTTT. Its protein product is CASSQGLAGRTDTQYF. The chain employs TRBV3-1 (or the pseudogene TRBV3-2) and TRBJ2-3; 13 bases agree with TRBD2. Germline loops: CDR1 LGHDT, CDR2 YNNKEL (reference sequence). The length of the CDR3 is 16 residues. V lost 3 bases and J lost 3; bases outside the gene matches: 3.